A single sample is the source of the 2 T cell receptor beta chains below, sequenced in a study of T cell responses to AZD1222 COVID-19 vaccine. Using immunoSEQ multiplex PCR, the repertoire was profiled, and TCRdb retains in-frame clones only, with some absent. The sample contains approximately 160,000 clones, roughly nine tenths of which appear only once. Material: peripheral blood, obtained on day 0 of AZD1222 vaccination. The source is an adult in good health.

This chain connects TRBV19 to TRBJ2-4, with 11 bases identical to TRBD2. This CDR3 has 17 residues. Germline V lookup: CDR1 LNHDA, CDR2 SQIVND (reference sequence). J gave up 12 bases and V 1 base, and 14 bases lay outside the gene matches. CDR3 coding DNA: TGTGCCAGTAGTATAGTTAGCCCCGGGACTAGCGGTGGGACTCAGTACTTC. It codes for CASSIVSPGTSGGTQYF.

The V call is TRBV10-1, the J call TRBJ1-1; 8 nucleotides agree with TRBD1. The V and J ends lost 7 bases and 1 base, in that order; junction bases with no gene match: 2. The CDR3 is 13 amino acids. Germline V gives CDR1 WNHNN, CDR2 SYGVQD (reference sequence). Here the CDR3 DNA reads TGCGCCAGCACTGGACAGGGGAACACTGAAGCTTTCTTT. As protein: CASTGQGNTEAFF.